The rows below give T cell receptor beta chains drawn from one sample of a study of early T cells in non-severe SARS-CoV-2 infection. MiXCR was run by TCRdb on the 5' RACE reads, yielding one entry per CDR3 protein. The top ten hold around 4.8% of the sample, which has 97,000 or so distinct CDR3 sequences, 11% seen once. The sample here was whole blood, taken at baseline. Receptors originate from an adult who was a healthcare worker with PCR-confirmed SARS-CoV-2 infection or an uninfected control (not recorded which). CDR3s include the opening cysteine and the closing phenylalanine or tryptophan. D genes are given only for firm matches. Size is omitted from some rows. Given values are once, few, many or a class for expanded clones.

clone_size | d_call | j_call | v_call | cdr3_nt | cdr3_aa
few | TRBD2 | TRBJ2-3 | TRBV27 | TGTGCCAGCAACAACAACCTCGGACTAGCGGGGGGGTATACAGATACGCAGTATTTT | CASNNNLGLAGGYTDTQYF
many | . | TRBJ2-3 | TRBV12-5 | TGTGCTAGTGGCCCCCCGACAGATACGCAGTATTTT | CASGPPTDTQYF
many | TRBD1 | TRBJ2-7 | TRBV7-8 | TGTGCCAGCAGCTTTGGGACAGGGAGTAACGAGCAGTACTTC | CASSFGTGSNEQYF
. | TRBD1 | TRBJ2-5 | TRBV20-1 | TGCAGTGCTAGTCAGGGGGTGTGGGAGACCCAGTACTTC | CSASQGVWETQYF
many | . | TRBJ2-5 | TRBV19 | TGTGCCAGTAGTGCCCGCGGCGGGGGCGGCACGGAGACCCAGTACTTC | CASSARGGGGTETQYF
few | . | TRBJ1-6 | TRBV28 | TGTGCCAGCAAGGGGAATAATTCACCCCTCCACTTT | CASKGNNSPLHF
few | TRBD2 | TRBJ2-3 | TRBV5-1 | TGCGCCAGCAGCTTGGCCAGAGCGGGGGGATCCTTGAGCACAGATACGCAGTATTTT | CASSLARAGGSLSTDTQYF
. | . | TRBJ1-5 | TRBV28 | TGTGCCAGCAGCCCCGGGCCCTTTAATCAGCCCCAGCATTTT | CASSPGPFNQPQHF
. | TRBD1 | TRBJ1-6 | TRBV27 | TGTGCCAGCAGTCTCAGACAGGGAAATTCACCCCTCCACTTT | CASSLRQGNSPLHF
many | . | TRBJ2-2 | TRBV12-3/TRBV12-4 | TGTGCCAGCAGTCCCCACACCGGGGAGCTGTTTTTT | CASSPHTGELFF
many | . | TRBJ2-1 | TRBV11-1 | TGTGCCAGCAGCTTAGGGCAGAACAATGAGCAGTTCTTC | CASSLGQNNEQFF
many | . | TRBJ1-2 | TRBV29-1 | TGCAGCGGACACAGGGAAAACGATGGCTACACCTTC | CSGHRENDGYTF
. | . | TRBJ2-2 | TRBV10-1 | TGCGCCAACACCCCCGATCTACTTAACACCGGGGAGCTGTTTTTT | CANTPDLLNTGELFF
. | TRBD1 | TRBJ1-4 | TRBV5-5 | TGTGCCAGCAGCTCCGGGACAGGGGGTTTGGTGCTTTTT | CASSSGTGGLVLF
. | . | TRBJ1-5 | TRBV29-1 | TGCAGCGCCCTGGGATCTCCCCAGGGGCAGCCCCAGCATTTT | CSALGSPQGQPQHF
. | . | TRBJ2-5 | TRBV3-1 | TGTGCCAGCAGCGATAAAGACGGGCTAAGGGAGACCCAGTACTTC | CASSDKDGLRETQYF
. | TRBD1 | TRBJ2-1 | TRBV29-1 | TGCAGCGTTGGACAGGGGGTAGGTGAGCAGTTCTTC | CSVGQGVGEQFF
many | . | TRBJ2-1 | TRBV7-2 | TGTGCCAGCAGACGGGACTTAAACGGTCGCGAGCAGTTCTTC | CASRRDLNGREQFF
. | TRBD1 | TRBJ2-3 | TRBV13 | TGTGCCAGCAGCTTAGAAACAGGGGGCGCGGCAGATACGCAGTATTTT | CASSLETGGAADTQYF
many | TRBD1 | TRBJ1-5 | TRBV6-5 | TGTGCCAGCAGTTCGGACAGGGACCGGCCCCAGCATTTT | CASSSDRDRPQHF
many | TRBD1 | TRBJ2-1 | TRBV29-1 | TGCAGCGTTCAAGGGGGCGAAAGCTCCTACAATGAGCAGTTCTTC | CSVQGGESSYNEQFF
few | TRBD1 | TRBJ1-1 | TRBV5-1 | TGCGCCAGCAGCCCTAGACAGGGGAGGACTGAAGCTTTCTTT | CASSPRQGRTEAFF
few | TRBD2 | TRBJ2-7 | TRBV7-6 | TGTGCCAGCAGCTCCGGGGGGGGATTCTACGAGCAGTACTTC | CASSSGGGFYEQYF
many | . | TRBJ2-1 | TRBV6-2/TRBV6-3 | TGTGCCAGCAGTTACTTTCGGGCCCCCGGGGAATATGAGCAGTTCTTC | CASSYFRAPGEYEQFF
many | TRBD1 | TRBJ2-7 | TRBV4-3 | TGCGCCAGCAAGGGGGCCGGCGAGCAGTACTTC | CASKGAGEQYF
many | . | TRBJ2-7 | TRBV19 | TGTGCCAGTAGTATAGAGTACGCGGCCTACGAGCAGTACTTC | CASSIEYAAYEQYF
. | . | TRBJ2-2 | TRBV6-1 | TGTGCCAGCAGTGAAGCGCGGGGTGCGAACACCGGGGAGCTGTTTTTT | CASSEARGANTGELFF
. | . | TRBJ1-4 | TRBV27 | TGTGCCAGCGGGGGGCAACCGGGATATGAAAAACTGTTTTTT | CASGGQPGYEKLFF
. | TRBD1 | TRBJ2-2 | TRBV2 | TGTGCCAGCATGGACAGGGGCGCAGGGGTAGCCGGGGAGCTGTTTTTT | CASMDRGAGVAGELFF